Below are 12 T cell receptor beta chains sequenced from a single sample in a study of beta chain features in type 1 diabetes. Study findings and constraints: Among all four CD4+ subsets, Type 1 diabetes patients had TCRB CDR3s that were moderately but significantly shorter.

As every portion of the isolated RNA was reverse transcribed, the sequencing read expressed TCRB transcripts. Profiled with immunoSEQ multiplex PCR; TCRdb holds only in-frame clones, not every one. The sample records about 53,000 clones, roughly 52% being singletons. The antigens these receptors bind are not known. Source material: Tregs from blood. These receptors originate from a woman between 40 and 55 years old with type 1 diabetes.

This chain links TRBV6-1 with TRBJ1-1, with a weak D call TRBD1 (6 bases). Germline V lookup: CDR1 MNHNS, CDR2 SASEGT. The CDR3 has 15 amino acids. V gave up 6 bases and J gave up 1 base, with 15 bases separating them. CDR3 residues: CASRGGADSNTEAFF. CDR3 in DNA: TGTGCCAGCAGGGGGGGGGCAGATTCGAACACTGAAGCTTTCTTT.

This sequence joins TRBV5-4 and TRBJ2-1, with 7 bases identical to TRBD2. V dropped 1 base and J dropped 6; count of bases not matched to a gene: 7. This CDR3 region has 15 residues. Germline V gene data show CDR1 as SGHNT and CDR2 as YYREEE (reference sequence). The CDR3 nucleotides read TGTGCCAGCAGCTTGAGTCCAGCGGGGCTCAATGAGCAGTTCTTC. Translated, it gives CASSLSPAGLNEQFF.

This clone was counted only a few times. The gene calls are TRBV4-3 and TRBJ2-3; TRBD2 agrees at 9 bases. The CDR3 is 17 residues long. Germline V gene sequence: CDR1 LGHNA, CDR2 YSLEER. V was pared by 4 bases and J by 9 bases, with 17 bases of the junction left unmatched. The DNA for the CDR3 is TGCGCCAGCAGCCTTCAGGGGGGGATAGCGGGAGTAAGCACGCAGTATTTT. Translating it yields CASSLQGGIAGVSTQYF.

V is TRBV5-1 and J is TRBJ1-1; D perhaps matches TRBD1 (5 bases). This CDR3 region has 17 residues. Germline CDR1 is SGHRS and CDR2 is YFSETQ. The V end lost 0 bases, the J end lost 7 bases, and 22 bases lay between the germline ends. CDR3 DNA sequence: TGCGCCAGCAGCTTGGGAATCGTACGAGGACAAAAAAATGAAGCTTTCTTT. Its protein is CASSLGIVRGQKNEAFF.

The sample holds a few counts of this clone. Here the CDR3 reads CASRPGQMNTGELFF. The CDR3 bases are TGTGCCAGCAGGCCGGGACAGATGAACACCGGGGAGCTGTTTTTT. The chain recombines TRBV6-5 with TRBJ2-2, with 7 bases that match TRBD1. The CDR3 runs to 15 residues. In germline, CDR1 is MNHEY, CDR2 SVGAGI. Trimming took 6 bases from V and 1 from J; bases not matched to a gene: 5.

The chain carries TRBV15 and TRBJ1-2; D is ambiguous. V was pared by 5 bases and J by 7 bases, with 17 bases between. Germline CDR1 reads LNHNV; CDR2 reads YYDKDF (reference sequence). The CDR3 consists of 14 residues. CDR3 region: CATSSPGEVFGYTF. CDR3 DNA sequence: TGTGCCACCAGCTCCCCCGGGGAAGTCTTTGGCTACACCTTC.

The rearrangement uses TRBV18 and TRBJ2-7; TRBD2 agrees at 7 bases. V lost 3 bases, J lost 6 bases, and 11 bases stayed unmatched. This CDR3 spans 15 amino acids. Germline V gene data show CDR1 as KGHSH and CDR2 as LQKENI. In DNA form, the CDR3 reads TGTGCCAGCTCACCCCCTTCTGGACTAGAATTCGAGCAGTACTTC. This translates into CASSPPSGLEFEQYF. Full variable domain (remainder filled in from reference TRBV18 and TRBJ2-7): NAGVMQNPRHLVRRRGQEARLRCSPMKGHSHVYWYRQLPEEGLKFMVYLQKENIIDESGMPKERFSAEFPKEGPSILRIQQVVRGDSAAYFCASSPPSGLEFEQYFGPGTRLTVT.

V and J are TRBV27 and TRBJ2-7; 14 bases agree with TRBD2. The CDR3 length is 16 residues. The germline gives CDR1 MNHEY, CDR2 SMNVEV (reference sequence). With V trimmed by 7 bases and J by 2 bases, 7 bases remained unmatched. CDR3 sequence: CASKGTSGRMTYEQYF. CDR3 nucleotide sequence: TGTGCCAGCAAAGGGACTAGCGGGAGAATGACCTACGAGCAGTACTTC.

The chain employs TRBV6-6 and TRBJ2-2, with 7 positions matching TRBD1. V lost 2 bases to trimming and J lost 3 bases; unmatched junction nucleotides: 0. The CDR3 is made up of 14 amino acids. Germline CDR1 is MNHNY and CDR2 is SVGAGI (reference sequence). The CDR3 DNA is TGTGCCAGCAGTTACCAGGGGGACACCGGGGAGCTGTTTTTT. Translation gives CASSYQGDTGELFF.

The chain uses TRBV28 and TRBJ2-7, with 9 bases that match TRBD1. Germline CDR1 and CDR2: MDHEN and SYDVKM. The CDR3 runs 16 residues. J gave up 1 base and V 6 bases, and 10 bases lay outside the gene matches. The CDR3 here is CASRETGTGLSYEQYF. DNA of the CDR3: TGTGCCAGCAGGGAGACCGGGACAGGGTTGTCCTACGAGCAGTACTTC. Looking up the rest from reference TRBV28 and TRBJ2-7 gives the full variable domain: DVKVTQSSRYLVKRTGEKVFLECVQDMDHENMFWYRQDPGLGLRLIYFSYDVKMKEKGDIPEGYSVSREKKERFSLILESASTNQTSMYLCASRETGTGLSYEQYFGPGTRLTVT.

As regards this clone: The CDR3 does not end in the conserved phenylalanine or tryptophan, so this is likely a read error. J is TRBJ1-1 and V is TRBV29-1; D might be TRBD1 (6 bases). V was cut by 1 base and J by 4 bases, with 13 bases left in between. This CDR3 comprises 14 residues. CDR1 and CDR2 (germline): SQVTM, ANQGSEA. The CDR3 region is CSVEAGGLRTEAFL. For the CDR3, the DNA is TGCAGCGTTGAAGCGGGGGGGCTCCGCACTGAAGCTTTCCTT.

The gene calls are TRBV28 and TRBJ1-1; D is perhaps TRBD1 (5 bases). V lost 2 bases, J lost 11 bases, and 12 bases lay in between. This CDR3 is built from 12 residues. From germline, CDR1 is MDHEN and CDR2 SYDVKM. The CDR3 nucleotides read TGTGCCAGCAGTTTAGAGGCCAGGGCCGCTTTCTTT. It codes for CASSLEARAAFF. The full variable domain, rest sourced from reference TRBV28 and TRBJ1-1, is DVKVTQSSRYLVKRTGEKVFLECVQDMDHENMFWYRQDPGLGLRLIYFSYDVKMKEKGDIPEGYSVSREKKERFSLILESASTNQTSMYLCASSLEARAAFFGQGTRLTVV.